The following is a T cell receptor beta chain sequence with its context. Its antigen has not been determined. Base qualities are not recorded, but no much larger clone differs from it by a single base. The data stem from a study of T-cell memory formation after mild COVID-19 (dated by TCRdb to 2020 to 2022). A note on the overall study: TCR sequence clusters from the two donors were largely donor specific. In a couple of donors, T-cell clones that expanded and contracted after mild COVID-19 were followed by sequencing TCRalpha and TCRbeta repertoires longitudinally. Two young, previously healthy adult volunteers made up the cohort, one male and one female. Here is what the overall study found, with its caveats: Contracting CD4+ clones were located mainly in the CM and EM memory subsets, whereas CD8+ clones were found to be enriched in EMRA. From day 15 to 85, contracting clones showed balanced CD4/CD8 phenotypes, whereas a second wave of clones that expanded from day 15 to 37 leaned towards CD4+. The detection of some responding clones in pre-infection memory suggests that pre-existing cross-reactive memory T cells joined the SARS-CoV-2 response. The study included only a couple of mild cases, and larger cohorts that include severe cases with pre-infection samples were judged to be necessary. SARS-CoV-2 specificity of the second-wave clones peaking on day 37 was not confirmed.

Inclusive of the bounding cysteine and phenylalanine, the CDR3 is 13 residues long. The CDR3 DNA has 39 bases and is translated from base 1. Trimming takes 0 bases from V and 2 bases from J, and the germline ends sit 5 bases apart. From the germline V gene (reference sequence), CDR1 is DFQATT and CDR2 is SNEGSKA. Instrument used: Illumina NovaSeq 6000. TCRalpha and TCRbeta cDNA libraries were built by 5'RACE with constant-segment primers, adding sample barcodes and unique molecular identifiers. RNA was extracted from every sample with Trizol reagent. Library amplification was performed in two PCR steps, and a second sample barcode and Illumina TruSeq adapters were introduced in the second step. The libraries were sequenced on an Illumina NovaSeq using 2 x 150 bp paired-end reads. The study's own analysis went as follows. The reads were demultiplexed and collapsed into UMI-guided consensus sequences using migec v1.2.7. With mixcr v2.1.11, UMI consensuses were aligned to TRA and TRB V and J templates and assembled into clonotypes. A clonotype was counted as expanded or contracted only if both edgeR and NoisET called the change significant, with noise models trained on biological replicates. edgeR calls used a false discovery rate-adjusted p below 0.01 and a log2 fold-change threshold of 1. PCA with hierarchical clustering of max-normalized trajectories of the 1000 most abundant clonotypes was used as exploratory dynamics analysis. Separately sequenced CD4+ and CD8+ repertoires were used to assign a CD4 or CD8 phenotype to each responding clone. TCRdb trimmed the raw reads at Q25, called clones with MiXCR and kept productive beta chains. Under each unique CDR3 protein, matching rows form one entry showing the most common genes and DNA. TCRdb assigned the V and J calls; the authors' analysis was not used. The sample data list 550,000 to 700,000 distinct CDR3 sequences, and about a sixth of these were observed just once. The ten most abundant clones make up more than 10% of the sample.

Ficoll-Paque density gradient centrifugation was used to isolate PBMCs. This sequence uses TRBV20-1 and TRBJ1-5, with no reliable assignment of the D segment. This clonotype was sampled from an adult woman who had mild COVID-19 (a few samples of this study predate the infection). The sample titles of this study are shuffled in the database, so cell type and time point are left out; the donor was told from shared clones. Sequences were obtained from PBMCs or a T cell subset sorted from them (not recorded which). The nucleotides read TGCAGTGCTAGAGATATGGGCAATCAGCCCCAGCATTTT. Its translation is CSARDMGNQPQHF.